The rows below give T cell receptor beta chains drawn from one sample of a study of shared clonotypes between healthy human individuals. The data were produced by immunoSEQ multiplex PCR, yet TCRdb's version contains in-frame clones alone and is incomplete. The sample holds under 1,100,000 clones, 75% seen once. The sequenced sample consisted of memory CD4+ T cells sorted from blood. These receptors all stem from a man aged 18-30 years in good health. Each CDR3 is given with its conserved first and last residue. The order of the fields is clone size, D gene, J gene, CDR3 length, V gene, CDR3 DNA, CDR3 protein. D genes are given only for firm matches. Some rows have no size entry. The others give once, few or many, or a class for an expanded clone.

clone size: -; D gene: -; J gene: TRBJ2-7; CDR3 length: 15; V gene: TRBV7-3; CDR3 DNA: TGTGCCAGCAGCGATCTCGGTAGGAGCTCCTACGAGCAGTACTTC; CDR3 protein: CASSDLGRSSYEQYF
clone size: -; D gene: -; J gene: TRBJ1-6; CDR3 length: 14; V gene: TRBV10-2; CDR3 DNA: TGCGCCAGCAGTGAAAACAGTCTTGGGGCACCCCTCCACTTT; CDR3 protein: CASSENSLGAPLHF
clone size: -; D gene: -; J gene: TRBJ2-5; CDR3 length: 13; V gene: TRBV7-3; CDR3 DNA: TGTGCCAGCAGCCGGGGGAACCAAGAGACCCAGTACTTC; CDR3 protein: CASSRGNQETQYF
clone size: -; D gene: -; J gene: TRBJ2-3; CDR3 length: 12; V gene: TRBV5-1; CDR3 DNA: TGCGCCAGCAGCAGCGCCACAGATACGCAGTATTTT; CDR3 protein: CASSSATDTQYF
clone size: once; D gene: -; J gene: TRBJ1-1; CDR3 length: 14; V gene: TRBV28; CDR3 DNA: TGTGCCAGCAGTTTATCCGGCGGGAGCACTGAAGCTTTCTTT; CDR3 protein: CASSLSGGSTEAFF
clone size: -; D gene: -; J gene: TRBJ2-7; CDR3 length: 14; V gene: TRBV6-6; CDR3 DNA: TGTGCCAGCAGTTACCTTGGGGGCGGCTCTGGGCAGTACTTC; CDR3 protein: CASSYLGGGSGQYF
clone size: -; D gene: -; J gene: TRBJ1-1; CDR3 length: 14; V gene: TRBV6-1; CDR3 DNA: TGTGCCAGCACGTTGGAGTTTCTGAACACTGAAGCTTTCTTT; CDR3 protein: CASTLEFLNTEAFF
clone size: -; D gene: TRBD2; J gene: TRBJ2-7; CDR3 length: 14; V gene: TRBV23-1; CDR3 DNA: TGCGCCAGCAGACCGGGACTAGGGTCCTACGAGCAGTACTTC; CDR3 protein: CASRPGLGSYEQYF
clone size: -; D gene: -; J gene: TRBJ1-2; CDR3 length: 10; V gene: TRBV6-1; CDR3 DNA: TGTGCCAGCAGTGAACGAGGGTACACCTTC; CDR3 protein: CASSERGYTF
clone size: -; D gene: -; J gene: TRBJ1-6; CDR3 length: 14; V gene: TRBV9; CDR3 DNA: TGTGCCAGCAGCGTAGTCCAGGTGAATTCACCCCTCCACTTT; CDR3 protein: CASSVVQVNSPLHF
clone size: -; D gene: -; J gene: TRBJ1-6; CDR3 length: 14; V gene: TRBV30; CDR3 DNA: TGTGCCCGGAAGGGAAGAAGCCGGGATTCACCCCTCCACTTT; CDR3 protein: CARKGRSRDSPLHF
clone size: -; D gene: TRBD1; J gene: TRBJ2-3; CDR3 length: 14; V gene: TRBV6-1; CDR3 DNA: TGTGCCAGCAGTGAACAGGGGGATACAGATACGCAGTATTTT; CDR3 protein: CASSEQGDTDTQYF
clone size: -; D gene: -; J gene: TRBJ1-5; CDR3 length: 13; V gene: TRBV29-1; CDR3 DNA: TGCAGCGTTGGGGGGTCGAGCAATCAGCCCCAGCATTTT; CDR3 protein: CSVGGSSNQPQHF
clone size: -; D gene: -; J gene: TRBJ2-3; CDR3 length: 13; V gene: TRBV14; CDR3 DNA: TGTGCCAGCAGCCAAGGACGGGAAGATACGCAGTATTTT; CDR3 protein: CASSQGREDTQYF
clone size: -; D gene: -; J gene: TRBJ1-1; CDR3 length: 14; V gene: TRBV5-1; CDR3 DNA: TGCGCCAGCAAGAGGGAACAGGGGAACACTGAAGCTTTCTTT; CDR3 protein: CASKREQGNTEAFF
clone size: -; D gene: TRBD2; J gene: TRBJ2-5; CDR3 length: 16; V gene: TRBV5-1; CDR3 DNA: TGCGCCAGCACGCGGCTAGCGGGGGAGGGGCAAGAGACCCAGTACTTC; CDR3 protein: CASTRLAGEGQETQYF
clone size: -; D gene: -; J gene: TRBJ1-2; CDR3 length: 12; V gene: TRBV30; CDR3 DNA: TGTGCCTGGAGTGTTGCCTCCTATGGCTACACCTTC; CDR3 protein: CAWSVASYGYTF
clone size: -; D gene: -; J gene: TRBJ2-2; CDR3 length: 15; V gene: TRBV18; CDR3 DNA: TGTGCCAGCTCACCACCCATACAGGGAACCGGGGAGCTGTTTTTT; CDR3 protein: CASSPPIQGTGELFF
clone size: once; D gene: -; J gene: TRBJ1-3; CDR3 length: 14; V gene: TRBV11-2; CDR3 DNA: TGTGCCAGCAGCTTCGCGAGCTCTGGAAACACCATATATTTT; CDR3 protein: CASSFASSGNTIYF
clone size: -; D gene: TRBD1; J gene: TRBJ1-5; CDR3 length: 14; V gene: TRBV19; CDR3 DNA: TGTGCCAGCCGACAGGGGGCGAGCAATCAGCCCCAGCATTTT; CDR3 protein: CASRQGASNQPQHF